This TCR beta chain was documented in a study of technical replicates of blood from a handful of donors. Produced via immunoSEQ multiplex PCR; TCRdb's table is partial and in-frame only. The sample consists of 100,000 or so clones, 96% of them appearing once. There are 15 residues in the CDR3. CDR1 is SGDLS, CDR2 YYNGEE, per germline. V dropped 3 bases and J dropped 8 bases, with 18 bases sitting between them. Input material: T cells isolated from PBMCs. The chain employs TRBV9 and TRBJ2-1, with a tentative D call TRBD1 (6 bases). The receptor was isolated from a human donor in good health. CDR3: CASSAGQSPVHEQFF. CDR3 coding DNA: TGTGCCAGCAGCGCCGGACAGAGCCCTGTCCATGAGCAGTTCTTC.